The 30 T cell receptor beta chains below come from one sample, sequenced in a study of blood T cell repertoires in COVID-19. Only in-frame clones appear in the TCRdb table, and some are missing; sequencing was by immunoSEQ multiplex PCR. The sample contains more than 150,000 clones, about 80% of which appear only once. The sequencing input was PBMCs or T cells enriched from blood (not recorded which). These receptors all stem from a man aged 55 to 70 who had been exposed to COVID-19.

This clone was detected only a few times. The chain joins TRBV6-6 to TRBJ2-1, with 8 bases aligning to TRBD2. The CDR3 totals 17 residues. Germline V lookup: CDR1 MNHNY, CDR2 SVGAGI (reference sequence). The junction had 17 bases not matched to a gene; V was cut back by 6 bases and J by 7 bases. CDR3 sequence (DNA): TGTGCCAGCAGACGAGGGACTAGACTACTTCCGGAGAATGAGCAGTTCTTC. Translated: CASRRGTRLLPENEQFF.

The rearrangement links TRBV28 to TRBJ2-3; 10 nucleotides match TRBD2. The germline gives CDR1 MDHEN, CDR2 SYDVKM. V lost 5 bases, J lost 6 bases, and 5 bases stayed unmatched. The length of the CDR3 is 14 residues. CDR3 DNA: TGTGCCAGCAGTCTAGCGGGAGCGAGGGATACGCAGTATTTT. It encodes CASSLAGARDTQYF.

The J gene is TRBJ2-3, the V gene TRBV5-4; no definite D call. From germline, CDR1 is SGHNT and CDR2 YYREEE (reference sequence). V was clipped by 7 bases and J by 0 bases, with 12 bases between them. This CDR3 is built from 14 residues. CDR3 sequence: CASQLAASTDTQYF. DNA for the CDR3: TGTGCCAGCCAATTGGCGGCTAGCACAGATACGCAGTATTTT.

The rearrangement joins TRBV5-1 to TRBJ2-3, with D perhaps TRBD1 (5 bases). Per the germline V gene, CDR1 is SGHRS and CDR2 is YFSETQ. Trimming pared 4 bases from V and 0 bases from J, leaving 9 bases between. The CDR3 covers 14 residues. The CDR3, as DNA: TGCGCCAGCAGCCCAGACAGTAGCACAGATACGCAGTATTTT. Protein sequence: CASSPDSSTDTQYF.

The chain joins TRBV4-3 to TRBJ1-2; D uncertain. V was pared by 1 base and J by 8 bases, with 14 bases between. The germline V gene encodes CDR1 LGHNA and CDR2 YSLEER. The CDR3 length is 14 residues. CDR3 sequence (DNA): TGCGCCAGCAGCCAAGCCACCCGAGATTCGGGCTACACCTTC. Encoded protein: CASSQATRDSGYTF.

The chain couples TRBV5-1 to TRBJ2-5, with 7 bases identical to TRBD2. Trimming removed 4 bases from V and 2 bases from J; junction bases left unmatched: 5. Germline CDR1 is SGHRS and CDR2 is YFSETQ. This CDR3 spans 14 amino acids. CDR3 sequence (DNA): TGCGCCAGCAGCGTTTCACTAGCGCAAGAGACCCAGTACTTC. Amino acid sequence: CASSVSLAQETQYF.

The V gene is TRBV6-5, the J gene TRBJ2-7; maybe TRBD2 (6 bases). The CDR3 sequence is 15 residues long. The V and J ends lost 8 bases and 0 bases respectively, with 17 bases between them. Germline loops: CDR1 MNHEY, CDR2 SVGAGI. CDR3 DNA sequence: TGTGCCAGCGGGGCGGGACCTCCCCGCTCCTACGAGCAGTACTTC. Residues: CASGAGPPRSYEQYF.

The chain has TRBV7-8 and TRBJ2-7, with 7 positions matching TRBD1. CDR1 is SGHVS and CDR2 is FQNEAQ in the germline V gene. The CDR3 totals 14 residues. J lost 1 base, V lost 5 bases, and 5 bases had no gene match. CDR3 loop: CASSQGQPSYEQYF. The CDR3 DNA follows: TGTGCCAGCAGCCAGGGACAGCCTTCCTACGAGCAGTACTTC.

The rearrangement links TRBV28 to TRBJ1-5, with unresolved D. This CDR3 has 15 residues. V was shortened by 8 bases and J by 1 base, with 15 bases between the two germline ends. Germline V gene lookup returns CDR1 MDHEN and CDR2 SYDVKM. CDR3 DNA: TGTGCCAGCTATTTCGGAGATTTGAGCAATCAGCCCCAGCATTTT. This codes for CASYFGDLSNQPQHF.

The CDR3 loop reads CASSLRSSGYTF. CDR3 bases: TGTGCCAGCAGCTTGCGTTCCTCCGGCTACACCTTC. This chain links TRBV5-6 with TRBJ1-2, with D hard to call. Trimming stripped 1 base from V and 8 bases from J, with 9 bases between. The CDR3 extends over 12 amino acids. From germline, CDR1 is SGHDT and CDR2 YYEEEE.

The chain uses TRBV10-1 and TRBJ1-1; 9 bases line up with TRBD1. J gave up 6 bases and V 4 bases, and 3 bases lay outside the gene matches. Germline loops: CDR1 WNHNN, CDR2 SYGVQD (reference sequence). The CDR3 sequence is 13 residues long. This chain's CDR3 is CASSVQGAAEAFF. The CDR3 coding sequence is TGCGCCAGCAGTGTACAGGGGGCCGCTGAAGCTTTCTTT.

This clone showed up just a few times. This chain uses TRBV6-2 or TRBV6-3 with TRBJ1-5; D gene ambiguous. The germline V and J ends were trimmed by 2 bases and 4 bases, with 9 bases remaining between them. CDR3 size: 14 residues. CDR1 is MNHEY and CDR2 is SVGEGT in the germline V gene. CDR3 region: CASSYAAGNQPQHF. CDR3 in DNA: TGTGCCAGCAGTTACGCCGCGGGAAATCAGCCCCAGCATTTT.

The rearrangement joins TRBV25-1 to TRBJ2-6, with TRBD1 matching over 7 bases. The CDR3 consists of 17 residues. The V gene's germline CDR1 is MGHDK and CDR2 SYGVNS. V gave up 4 bases and J gave up 1 base; unmatched junction bases: 7. This CDR3 is CASSGQGRRSGANVLTF. In DNA form, the CDR3 reads TGTGCCAGCAGTGGACAGGGCCGAAGGTCTGGGGCCAACGTCCTGACTTTC.

This clone turned up a few times. The chain joins TRBV18 to TRBJ1-1, with 9 bases aligning to TRBD1. This CDR3 contains 19 residues. CDR1 KGHSH and CDR2 LQKENI come from the germline V gene. V shed 3 bases and J 4 bases; nucleotides not matched to a gene: 18. CDR3 region: CASSPGGQGRFGVGTEAFF. DNA for the CDR3: TGTGCCAGCTCACCGGGGGGACAGGGCAGGTTCGGGGTTGGCACTGAAGCTTTCTTT. Combining the CDR3 with reference TRBV18 and TRBJ1-1 gives the whole variable domain NAGVMQNPRHLVRRRGQEARLRCSPMKGHSHVYWYRQLPEEGLKFMVYLQKENIIDESGMPKERFSAEFPKEGPSILRIQQVVRGDSAAYFCASSPGGQGRFGVGTEAFFGQGTRLTVV.

The V and J genes are TRBV19 and TRBJ2-1; TRBD2 is a possible D gene (5 bases). This CDR3 region has 15 residues. Trimming took off 4 bases at V and 6 bases at J, with 16 bases between the two ends. The germline V gene encodes CDR1 LNHDA and CDR2 SQIVND (reference sequence). DNA of the CDR3: TGTGCCAGTAGTAATGGACTCCAGATTGTCAATGAGCAGTTCTTC. It codes for CASSNGLQIVNEQFF.

The rearrangement links TRBV7-8 to TRBJ1-3; D is unclear. V lost 2 bases, J lost 3 bases, and 5 bases lay in between. Germline lookup yields CDR1 SGHVS and CDR2 FQNEAQ. The CDR3 runs to 13 residues. The CDR3 is CASSLRFGNTIYF. The DNA for the CDR3 is TGTGCCAGCAGCTTACGGTTTGGAAACACCATATATTTT.

This clone occurred a few times. The genes are TRBV28 and TRBJ2-5; 10 bases agree with TRBD2. The V and J ends lost 7 bases and 2 bases, in that order; junction bases with no gene match: 10. The CDR3 totals 16 residues. Germline CDR1 MDHEN, CDR2 SYDVKM. The CDR3, as DNA: TGTGCCAGCACCGGGAGACTAGCGGGCTCTCAAGAGACCCAGTACTTC. Translation: CASTGRLAGSQETQYF.

The rearrangement uses TRBV27 and TRBJ2-5, with TRBD1 matching over 7 bases. Trimming removed 0 bases from V and 2 bases from J; junction bases left unmatched: 12. Germline-derived CDR1 and CDR2 are MNHEY and SMNVEV (reference sequence). This CDR3 spans 18 amino acids. CDR3 bases: TGTGCCAGCAGTTTATCGGGGACAGCGTCCAGGACACAAGAGACCCAGTACTTC. Residues: CASSLSGTASRTQETQYF.

This rearrangement joins TRBV27 to TRBJ2-7; TRBD2 matches at 11 bases. The CDR3 totals 13 residues. CDR1 is MNHEY and CDR2 is SMNVEV in the germline V gene (reference sequence). With V trimmed by 5 bases and J by 6 bases, 3 bases remained unmatched. CDR3 in amino acids: CASSALAGGEQYF. The CDR3 DNA sequence: TGTGCCAGCAGTGCCCTAGCGGGAGGCGAGCAGTACTTC.

J is TRBJ2-1 and V is TRBV24-1; 11 bases are shared with TRBD2. This CDR3 contains 14 residues. Germline loops: CDR1 KGHDR, CDR2 SFDVKD. Unmatched junction bases numbered 8, after V lost 7 bases and J lost 10 bases. This CDR3 reads CATSPTSGISEQFF. CDR3 DNA sequence: TGTGCCACCAGCCCGACTAGCGGGATAAGCGAGCAGTTCTTC.

V usage is TRBV27 and J usage is TRBJ1-3, with D perhaps matching TRBD1 (6 bases). V gave up 8 bases and J gave up 0 bases, with 14 bases separating them. Germline CDR1 reads MNHEY; CDR2 reads SMNVEV (reference sequence). The CDR3 sequence is 15 residues long. The CDR3, as DNA: TGTGCCAGCTCCTTTATAGGGGGCTCTGGAAACACCATATATTTT. Protein sequence: CASSFIGGSGNTIYF.

At least ten counts were recorded for this clone. The chain couples TRBV4-1 to TRBJ2-5, with TRBD1 as a possible D gene (6 bases). CDR3 length: 13 amino acids. V shed 5 bases and J shed 3 bases, with 10 bases lying between them. Germline CDR1 is MGHRA and CDR2 is YSYEKL. The CDR3 here is CASSAPGEETQYF. DNA of the CDR3: TGCGCCAGCAGCGCGCCAGGGGAAGAGACCCAGTACTTC.

This clone was counted once. The sample carries other DNA sequences with the same CDR3. The chain joins TRBV29-1 to TRBJ2-1; a possible D gene is TRBD2 (5 bases). The V gene lost 1 base and the J gene lost 1 base, with 11 bases spanning the gap. This CDR3 spans 15 amino acids. Germline values: CDR1 SQVTM, CDR2 ANQGSEA. CDR3 DNA sequence: TGCAGCGTTGAAGCGGCGGGCGGGTCCTACAATGAGCAGTTCTTC. This encodes CSVEAAGGSYNEQFF.

The V gene is TRBV5-4, the J gene TRBJ2-3, with 13 bases aligning to TRBD2. V lost 5 bases and J lost 1; bases outside the gene matches: 10. The CDR3 is 18 amino acids. In germline, CDR1 is SGHNT, CDR2 YYREEE (reference sequence). The CDR3 loop reads CASRPGLAGPKGTDTQYF. DNA for the CDR3: TGTGCCAGCAGACCGGGACTAGCGGGACCGAAGGGCACAGATACGCAGTATTTT.

The V call is TRBV11-3, the J call TRBJ2-5, with D perhaps TRBD1 (6 bases). The CDR3 is 14 residues long. Germline CDR1 reads SGHNT; CDR2 reads YENEEA. V was pared by 5 bases and J by 3 bases, with 13 bases between. This CDR3 is CASSLSDREETQYF. Written as DNA, the CDR3 is TGTGCCAGCAGCCTCTCGGACAGAGAAGAGACCCAGTACTTC. Supplemented by reference TRBV11-3 and TRBJ2-5, the full variable domain reads EAGVVQSPRYKIIEKKQPVAFWCNPISGHNTLYWYLQNLGQGPELLIRYENEEAVDDSQLPKDRFSAERLKGVDSTLKIQPAELGDSAVYLCASSLSDREETQYFGPGTRLLVL.

Comments on this clone: The sample contains more than one DNA sequence encoding this CDR3. The chain employs TRBV5-1 and TRBJ2-7; D ambiguous. V gave up 0 bases and J gave up 0 bases, with 7 bases separating them. This CDR3 region has 14 residues. Per the germline V gene, CDR1 is SGHRS and CDR2 is YFSETQ. As DNA, the CDR3 is TGCGCCAGCAGCTTGGACCAGAACTCCTACGAGCAGTACTTC. Amino acid sequence: CASSLDQNSYEQYF.

The genes are TRBV27 and TRBJ2-3, with TRBD1 matching over 7 bases. The germline V gene encodes CDR1 MNHEY and CDR2 SMNVEV (reference sequence). The CDR3 runs to 12 residues. J gave up 8 bases and V 3 bases, and 2 bases lay outside the gene matches. The CDR3 sequence is CASSFPGGTQYF. CDR3 sequence (DNA): TGTGCCAGCAGTTTCCCAGGGGGTACGCAGTATTTT.

The chain links TRBV27 to TRBJ2-7; the match to TRBD1 covers 10 bases. The CDR3 has 17 amino acids. The germline V gene has CDR1 MNHEY and CDR2 SMNVEV (reference sequence). V gave up 3 bases and J gave up 2 bases; unmatched junction bases: 10. This chain's CDR3 is CASSLGTGQGPPYEQYF. The CDR3 DNA sequence: TGTGCCAGCAGTTTGGGGACGGGACAGGGGCCTCCCTACGAGCAGTACTTC.

This clone has a handful of counts. The chain has TRBV2 and TRBJ2-5; the D gene is possibly TRBD1 (5 bases). The CDR3 covers 13 residues. V was cut by 11 bases and J by 4 bases, with 17 bases left in between. Looked up from germline, CDR1 is SNHLY and CDR2 is FYNNEI. CDR3 sequence reads: CADRGGVGETQYF. CDR3 in DNA: TGTGCCGACAGAGGTGGAGTCGGAGAGACCCAGTACTTC.

The rearrangement uses TRBV23-1 and TRBJ2-1; 9 nucleotides match TRBD2. TRBV23-1 is classed as an ORF, of uncertain function. This CDR3 region has 15 residues. The trim removed 4 bases at V and 10 bases at J, leaving 11 bases unmatched. The CDR3 reads CASSRPGTSPKEQFF. The CDR3 DNA follows: TGCGCCAGCAGTCGCCCCGGGACTAGCCCGAAAGAGCAGTTCTTC.